This TCR beta chain was identified in a study of PD-L1 blockade in urothelial cancer. The study, taken as a whole, reports: More expansion of tumor-associated blood clones, seen at 3 weeks, marked durable-benefit patients. Better survival was predicted when blood TCR clonality before treatment fell below the median.

Stated time point: peripheral blood 6 weeks after treatment start. It was locally advanced or metastatic urothelial carcinoma that patients had. Measured with immunoSEQ multiplex PCR; TCRdb has only the in-frame clones, and not every one. The sample shows 100,000 to 150,000 clones, about 82% of them seen only once. The V gene end was trimmed by 6 bases and the J gene end by 5 bases; junction bases not matched to a gene: 10. Germline V gene sequence: CDR1 SNHLY, CDR2 FYNNEI. The CDR3 runs 15 residues. About this clone itself: Its specificity is not known.

This clonotype originated in a man in his fifties with urothelial cancer. The chain is built from TRBV2 and TRBJ2-5; 9 nucleotides agree with TRBD1. The source was PBMCs, collected around atezolizumab (anti-PD-L1) treatment. The CDR3, as DNA: TGTGCCAGCAGCGAAAGAGGGACAGGGACGGAGACCCAGTACTTC. It encodes CASSERGTGTETQYF. Combining the CDR3 with reference TRBV2 and TRBJ2-5 gives the whole variable domain EPEVTQTPSHQVTQMGQEVILRCVPISNHLYFYWYRQILGQKVEFLVSFYNNEISEKSEIFDDQFSVERPDGSNFTLKIRSTKLEDSAMYFCASSERGTGTETQYFGPGTRLLVL.